This entry is about one TCR beta chain. No infections or other immune events were documented during collection. The V and J ends lost 3 bases and 0 bases respectively, with 14 bases between them. The CDR3 has 17 amino acids. Germline CDR1 ENHRY, CDR2 SYGVKD. This sample was included in a study of identifying expanded T cells in peripheral blood. Assay used: immunoSEQ multiplex PCR; TCRdb lists only in-frame clones, some missing. The sample carries 50,000 or so clones, roughly 90% recorded once. This chain uses TRBV10-3 with TRBJ1-4; D may be TRBD1 (5 bases). The clonotype comes from a person between 18 and 75 years old in good health. Sequenced material: blood. The CDR3 loop reads CAISEIFRETTNEKLFF. The CDR3 coding sequence is TGTGCCATCAGTGAAATTTTCAGGGAAACAACTAATGAAAAACTGTTTTTT.